The clone carrying this TCR beta chain has only one observation. Noted treatment: roughly 18 received Ad26.COV2.S at low or high dose, single or two shots; about 5 received placebo; per-sample allocation not given. Specimens were obtained on day 63 following the first vaccine or placebo injection. The source of the sample is a study of Ad26.COV2.S vaccination and SARS-CoV-2 variants. TCRdb's table, derived via immunoSEQ multiplex PCR, lists solely in-frame clones and lacks some. The sample lists about 410,000 clones, roughly 90% occurring once. The sample consisted of peripheral blood, taken in a trial of Ad26.COV2.S vaccine versus placebo. This clonotype was sampled from a person aged 18-60 years who received the Ad26.COV2.S COVID-19 vaccine or a placebo.

CDR3 sequence: CASRTAAADTQYF. DNA for the CDR3: TGTGCCAGCAGAACCGCAGCCGCAGATACGCAGTATTTT. This rearrangement joins TRBV28 to TRBJ2-3; D call uncertain. In germline, CDR1 is MDHEN, CDR2 SYDVKM. Trimming removed 6 bases at V and 4 bases at J, with 11 bases between. The CDR3 has 13 amino acids. The variable domain in full, completed from reference TRBV28 and TRBJ2-3, reads DVKVTQSSRYLVKRTGEKVFLECVQDMDHENMFWYRQDPGLGLRLIYFSYDVKMKEKGDIPEGYSVSREKKERFSLILESASTNQTSMYLCASRTAAADTQYFGPGTRLTVL.